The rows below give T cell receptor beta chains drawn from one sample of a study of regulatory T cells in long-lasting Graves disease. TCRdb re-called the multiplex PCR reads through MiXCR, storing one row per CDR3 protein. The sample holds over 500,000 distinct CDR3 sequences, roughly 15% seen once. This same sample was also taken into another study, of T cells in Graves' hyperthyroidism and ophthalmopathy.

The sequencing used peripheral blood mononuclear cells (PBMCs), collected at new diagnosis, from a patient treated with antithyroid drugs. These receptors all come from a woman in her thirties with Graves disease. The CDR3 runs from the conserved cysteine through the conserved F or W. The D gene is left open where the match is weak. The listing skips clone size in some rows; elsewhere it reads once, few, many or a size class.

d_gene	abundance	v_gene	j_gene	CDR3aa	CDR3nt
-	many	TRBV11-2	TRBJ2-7	CASSPTPGEGPYEQYF	TGTGCCAGCAGCCCGACCCCAGGGGAGGGGCCCTACGAGCAGTACTTC
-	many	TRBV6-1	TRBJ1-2	CASQGHRQDGYGYTF	TGTGCCAGCCAGGGACATAGACAGGACGGCTATGGCTACACCTTC
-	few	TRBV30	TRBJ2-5	CAWNRVGIGETQYF	TGTGCCTGGAACAGGGTGGGGATAGGGGAGACCCAGTACTTC
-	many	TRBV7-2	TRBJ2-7	CASSPASGYSHEQYF	TGTGCCAGCAGCCCAGCTTCGGGGTACTCCCACGAGCAGTACTTC
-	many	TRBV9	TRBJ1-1	CASSVEGGDTEAFF	TGTGCCAGCAGCGTAGAGGGAGGGGACACTGAAGCTTTCTTT
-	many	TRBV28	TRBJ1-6	CASKRRVDTVNSPLHF	TGTGCCAGTAAAAGGAGGGTAGATACTGTGAATTCACCCCTCCACTTT
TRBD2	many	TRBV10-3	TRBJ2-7	CAISGASGRGSSYEQYF	TGTGCCATCAGTGGGGCTAGCGGGAGGGGGAGCTCCTACGAGCAGTACTTC
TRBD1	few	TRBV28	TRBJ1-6	CASSFKDRGRDSPLHF	TGTGCCAGCAGTTTTAAGGACAGGGGGCGAGATTCACCCCTCCACTTT
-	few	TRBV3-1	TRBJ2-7	CASSRPDLAYEQYF	TGTGCCAGCAGCCGCCCGGACTTGGCCTACGAGCAGTACTTC
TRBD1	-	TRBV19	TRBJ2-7	CASSPDRDRGYEQYF	TGTGCCAGTAGTCCTGACCGGGACAGGGGGTACGAGCAGTACTTC
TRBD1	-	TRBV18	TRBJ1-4	CASSPGTGATNEKLFF	TGTGCCAGCTCCCCCGGGACAGGGGCAACTAATGAAAAACTGTTTTTT
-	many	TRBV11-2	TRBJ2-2	CASSLVSTGELFF	TGTGCCAGCAGCTTAGTCAGCACCGGGGAGCTGTTTTTT
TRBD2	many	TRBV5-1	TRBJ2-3	CASSPGLAADTQYF	TGCGCCAGCAGCCCCGGACTAGCAGCTGATACGCAGTATTTT
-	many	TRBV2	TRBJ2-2	CASSEWGNTGELFF	TGTGCCAGCAGTGAATGGGGGAACACCGGGGAGCTGTTTTTT
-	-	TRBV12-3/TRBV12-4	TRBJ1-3	CASESVGWANTIYF	TGTGCCAGCGAGAGTGTCGGGTGGGCAAACACCATATATTTT
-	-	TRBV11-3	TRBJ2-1	CASSPRTRGSRNEQFF	TGTGCCAGCAGCCCTAGAACACGGGGTTCGCGCAATGAGCAGTTCTTC
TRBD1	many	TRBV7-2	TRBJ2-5	CASSLEGPGGMKTQYF	TGTGCCAGCAGCTTAGAGGGTCCAGGGGGCATGAAGACCCAGTACTTC
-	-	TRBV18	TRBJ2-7	CASSPLAGTFKEQYF	TGTGCCAGCTCACCATTGGCAGGAACCTTTAAAGAGCAGTACTTC
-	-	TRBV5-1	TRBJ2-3	CASSVVGGDTQYF	TGCGCCAGCAGCGTGGTAGGAGGGGATACGCAGTATTTT
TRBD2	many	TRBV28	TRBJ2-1	CASSRLAGYHEQFF	TGTGCCAGCAGTAGGCTAGCGGGATATCATGAGCAGTTCTTC
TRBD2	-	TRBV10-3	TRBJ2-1	CAISDGSGRRYNEQFF	TGTGCCATCAGTGACGGCAGCGGGAGGAGATACAATGAGCAGTTCTTC
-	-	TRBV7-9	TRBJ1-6	CASSLPQRPRNSPLRF	TGTGCCAGCAGCTTACCCCAAAGACCGAGAAATTCACCCCTCCGCTTT
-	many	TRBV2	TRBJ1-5	CASRAQAHSNQPQHF	TGTGCCAGCAGGGCACAGGCACATTCGAATCAGCCCCAGCATTTT
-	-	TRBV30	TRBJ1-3	CAWDHSGNTIYF	TGTGCCTGGGACCACTCTGGAAACACCATATATTTT
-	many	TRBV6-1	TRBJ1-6	CASSPATGSGDSPLHF	TGTGCCAGCAGCCCCGCGACAGGATCGGGGGATTCACCCCTCCACTTT
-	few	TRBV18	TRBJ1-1	CASSPPGLAGYGAFF	TGTGCCAGCTCACCACCAGGGTTGGCGGGTTACGGAGCTTTCTTT
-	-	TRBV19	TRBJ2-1	CASRGLSSSYNEQFF	TGTGCCAGTAGAGGACTCTCGAGCTCCTACAATGAGCAGTTCTTC
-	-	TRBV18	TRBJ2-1	CASSPSGVGTHSYNEQFF	TGTGCCAGCTCACCAAGCGGAGTCGGGACACACTCCTACAATGAGCAGTTCTTC
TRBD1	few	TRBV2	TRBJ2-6	CAGTGGARSGANVLTF	TGTGCCGGAACAGGGGGCGCGAGGTCTGGGGCCAACGTCCTGACTTTC
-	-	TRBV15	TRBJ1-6	CATSRDRGTGSPLHF	TGTGCCACCAGCAGAGATCGGGGAACGGGTTCACCCCTCCACTTT
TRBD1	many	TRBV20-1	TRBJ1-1	CSAGTGGAGTEAFF	TGCAGTGCGGGGACAGGGGGCGCGGGCACTGAAGCTTTCTTT
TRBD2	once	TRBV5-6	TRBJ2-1	CASSLISGRAGEQFF	TGTGCCAGCAGCTTAATTAGCGGGAGGGCCGGTGAGCAGTTCTTC
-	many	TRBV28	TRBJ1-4	CASSSTPSSEKLFF	TGTGCCAGCAGTTCGACACCCTCTTCCGAAAAACTGTTTTTT
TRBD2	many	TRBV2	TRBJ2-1	CASSEAGLAYNEQFF	TGTGCCAGCAGTGAAGCGGGACTAGCCTACAATGAGCAGTTCTTC
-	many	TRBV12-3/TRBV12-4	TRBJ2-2	CASSFVENTGELFF	TGTGCCAGCAGTTTTGTGGAGAACACCGGGGAGCTGTTTTTT
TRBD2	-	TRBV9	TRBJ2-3	CASSPRLAGGPETDTQYF	TGTGCCAGCAGCCCAAGACTAGCGGGAGGGCCGGAAACAGATACGCAGTATTTT
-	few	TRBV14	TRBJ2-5	CASSSLATSETQYF	TGTGCCAGCAGTTCGCTAGCGACCTCGGAGACCCAGTACTTC
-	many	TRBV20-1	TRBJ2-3	CSAPRGGSADTQYF	TGCAGTGCCCCGAGGGGGGGCTCAGCAGATACGCAGTATTTT
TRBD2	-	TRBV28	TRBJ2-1	CAGKTSGDYNEQFF	TGTGCCGGGAAGACTAGCGGGGACTACAATGAGCAGTTCTTC
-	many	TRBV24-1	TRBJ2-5	CATGFLGQETQYF	TGTGCCACCGGCTTTTTGGGGCAAGAGACCCAGTACTTC
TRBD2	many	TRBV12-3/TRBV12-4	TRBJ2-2	CASSTSGRTGELFF	TGTGCCAGCAGTACTAGCGGGAGAACCGGGGAGCTGTTTTTT
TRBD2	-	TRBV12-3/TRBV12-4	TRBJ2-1	CASSSVERGVSLGSYNEQFF	TGTGCCAGCAGTTCTGTTGAGCGGGGGGTTTCCCTCGGCTCCTACAATGAGCAGTTCTTC
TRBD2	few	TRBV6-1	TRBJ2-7	CASSPGGLAVPYEQYF	TGTGCCAGCAGTCCCGGGGGACTAGCGGTTCCCTACGAGCAGTACTTC
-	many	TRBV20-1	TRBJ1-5	CSAISGGQPQHF	TGCAGTGCTATTTCGGGGGGTCAGCCCCAGCATTTT
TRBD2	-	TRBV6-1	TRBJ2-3	CASSTAGTSGSGGDTQYF	TGTGCCAGCAGTACGGCCGGGACTAGCGGCTCCGGAGGGGATACGCAGTATTTT
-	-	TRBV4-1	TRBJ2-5	CASSRYYRSPQETQYF	TGCGCCAGCAGCCGTTATTACAGGAGCCCTCAAGAGACCCAGTACTTC
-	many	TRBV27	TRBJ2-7	CASSPSGGASYEQYF	TGTGCCAGCAGTCCATCAGGGGGGGCATCCTACGAGCAGTACTTC
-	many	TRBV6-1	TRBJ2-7	CASSEVGLQYF	TGTGCCAGCAGTGAAGTGGGGTTGCAGTACTTC
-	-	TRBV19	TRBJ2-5	CATRGGGWSGTQYF	TGTGCCACTCGCGGGGGCGGGTGGAGTGGGACCCAGTACTTC
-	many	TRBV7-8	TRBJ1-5	CASSRGLWDQPQHF	TGTGCCAGCAGCCGAGGACTCTGGGATCAGCCCCAGCATTTT
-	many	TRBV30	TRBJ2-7	CAWSVPPFPYEQYF	TGTGCCTGGAGTGTACCCCCGTTTCCCTACGAGCAGTACTTC
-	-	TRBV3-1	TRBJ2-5	CASVGSIGETQYF	TGTGCCAGCGTCGGGTCCATCGGAGAGACCCAGTACTTC
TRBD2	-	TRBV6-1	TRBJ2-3	CASSDPSNGREGHVDTQYF	TGTGCCAGCAGCGACCCCTCCAACGGGCGGGAGGGCCATGTAGATACGCAGTATTTT